This T cell receptor (beta chain) originates from a study of shared clonotypes between healthy human individuals (dated by TCRdb to the early 2020s). Regarding the study in general: Three men and two women, aged 18 to 49 years, made up the cohort. Between about 0.8 and 9 billion PBMCs per donor were obtained by leukapheresis. Blood TCR repertoires of five healthy adults were deeply sequenced to estimate repertoire size and the extent of clonotype sharing between individuals. Different laboratories and diverse techniques were used to prepare libraries and sequence TCR repertoires, to increase sequencing depth and limit assay-specific biases. The paper as a whole reports these results and caveats: Because the study included only a small number of donors, the genetic and exposure-history diversity represented was limited. Pairwise subsampling indicated that sequencing depth was expected to affect the degree of clonotype sharing among donors. Only blood was sampled, and tissue TCR repertoires likely differ from those in blood.

With respect to this clone: The antigen it binds to is not known. No base qualities exist here, and no much larger clone lies one base off it.

Healthy HIV-negative adults with no recently reported acute infections or vaccinations were included as donors. Only Caucasian adults living in Nashville, Tennessee, USA were represented among the donors. For unsorted samples, around 90 million PBMCs were counted, and genomic DNA was extracted using the QIAamp DNA Blood Mini kit. Blood was collected by leukapheresis, and PBMCs were isolated by Ficoll-Histopaque density gradient centrifugation and then cryopreserved in liquid nitrogen vapor phase. The germline V gene gives CDR1 as SGDLS and CDR2 as YYNGEE. The CDR3, from cysteine to phenylalanine, totals 13 residues. The retained sequence is limited to the CDR3, 39 bases, with the frame set at the first base. V lost 5 bases and J lost 4 bases; the stretch between them is 11 bases long. Using the deep immunoSEQ assay, multiplex PCR amplified TCR CDR3 regions from genomic DNA. Extracted genomic DNA from each cell subset was distributed evenly across all wells of several immunoSEQ 96-well plates, and each plate was treated as a replicate. For unsorted PBMC, each replicate PCR was loaded with approximately 300 ng genomic DNA, equivalent to about 30,000 T cell genomes. Unsorted PBMC genomic DNA was sequenced across ten immunoSEQ deep assay plates. The purified libraries were quantified using a Qubit 3.0 fluorometer, sized with a Bioanalyzer 2100, and then quantified again using the KAPA Library Quantification kit. Every immunoSEQ 96-well plate was sequenced on a dedicated single-read 150-cycle Illumina NextSeq 550 flow cell. In the original analysis: Because only junctional sequences without quality scores were contained in the immunoSEQ output, filtering matching that applied to full-length reads could not be performed. Sequences were annotated with PyIR, a Python wrapper for IgBLAST v1.9, using IMGT germline references to assign V/J genes and CDR3. Reads were filtered out if the reads had weak V/J assignments (E-value above 1e-6), no CDR3, stop codons, out-of-frame junctions, or ambiguous translated residues. V3J clonotypes were defined by identical inferred V gene, J gene, and CDR3 amino acid sequence. To compute the percentage overlap between repertoires, the number of shared unique clonotypes was divided by the size of the smaller repertoire. Three approaches were used to assess repertoire richness: RTK rarefaction, the Chao1 estimator, and Recon v2.1 estimates of unobserved clonotypes. The table was pulled from immuneACCESS by TCRdb, which kept in-frame rearrangements only. Such tables lose some clones; where checked, under half of the loss comes from unresolved V genes, and the rest has no known cause. The D gene and trimming were derived from the DNA, and the V and J assignments and clone size from that table. For this sample there are some 530,000 clones; 78% appear just once. About 11% of the sample goes to the ten largest clones.

This receptor chain uses TRBV9 and TRBJ2-3, and the D gene may be TRBD2, 5 bases matching. The sample was PBMCs. This receptor was taken from a woman in her thirties or forties in good health. Some clones in this sample may be carry-over from other donors' samples. The CDR3: CASSEGFPDTQYF. DNA sequence: TGTGCCAGCAGTGAGGGTTTTCCAGATACGCAGTATTTT.